The 18 T cell receptor beta chains listed next were all sequenced from one sample in a study of OX40 agonist ivuxolimab in advanced cancers. TCRdb's copy holds only in-frame clones and misses some; the assay was immunoSEQ multiplex PCR. The repertoire holds tens of thousands of clones, with nearly 90% as singletons. The source material was CD4+ or CD8+ T cells sorted from blood, sampled in a trial of the OX40 agonist ivuxolimab. Every receptor here comes from an adult with an advanced solid tumor such as melanoma, head and neck, liver or kidney cancer.

The chain uses TRBV4-1 and TRBJ1-5, with D perhaps TRBD1 (6 bases). The CDR3 totals 15 residues. The V end lost 4 bases, the J end lost 3 bases, and 13 bases lay between the germline ends. Germline CDR1 and CDR2: MGHRA and YSYEKL. CDR3 in amino acids: CASSRLTGTNQPQHF. In DNA, the CDR3 is TGCGCCAGCAGCCGGTTAACAGGGACCAATCAGCCCCAGCATTTT.

V usage is TRBV11-3 and J usage is TRBJ2-1; possibly TRBD2 for D (6 bases). Germline-derived CDR1 and CDR2 are SGHNT and YENEEA. This CDR3 has 14 residues. V was cut by 1 base and J by 6 bases, with 10 bases left in between. DNA of the CDR3: TGTGCCAGCAGCTTAGTGGCGGGGAGCAATGAGCAGTTCTTC. This codes for CASSLVAGSNEQFF.

This clone was picked up a small number of times. CDR3 sequence reads: CASSVVQVETEAFF. The DNA for the CDR3 is TGTGCCAGCAGTGTTGTACAGGTTGAGACTGAAGCTTTCTTT. The V call is TRBV6-1, the J call TRBJ1-1; D possibly corresponds to TRBD1 (5 bases). The germline V gene encodes CDR1 MNHNS and CDR2 SASEGT. Trimming left V 4 bases short and J 5 bases short, with 14 bases between. This CDR3 contains 14 residues.

This sequence joins TRBV12-5 and TRBJ1-1, with 7 bases matching TRBD1. The CDR3 is 11 amino acids. Germline V gene lookup returns CDR1 LGHNT and CDR2 FRNRAP. Losses at the gene ends were 6 bases for V and 11 bases for J; bases not matched to a gene: 6. The CDR3 here is CASGRDREAFF. The CDR3 nucleotides read TGTGCTAGTGGCCGAGACAGGGAGGCTTTCTTT.

The gene calls are TRBV4-2 and TRBJ1-1, with D uncertain. With 0 bases removed from V and 0 bases from J, the gap between germline ends came to 8 bases. The V gene's germline CDR1 is LGHNA and CDR2 YNFKEQ. The CDR3 loop spans 15 amino acids. Written as DNA, the CDR3 is TGTGCCAGCAGCCAAGACACTCCGCTGAACACTGAAGCTTTCTTT. Its translation is CASSQDTPLNTEAFF.

The chain is built from TRBV6-5 and TRBJ2-7; TRBD1 agrees at 10 bases. Germline loops: CDR1 MNHEY, CDR2 SVGAGI. V lost 5 bases and J lost 4; bases outside the gene matches: 8. This CDR3 region has 15 residues. The CDR3, as DNA: TGTGCCAGCAGTCCGAGCCCGGGACAGGGGTACGAGCAGTACGTC. Its translation: CASSPSPGQGYEQYV.

V is TRBV7-3 and J is TRBJ2-3; D remains ambiguous. Trimming stripped 5 bases from V and 5 bases from J, with 20 bases between. CDR1 is SGHTA, CDR2 FQGTGA, per germline. This CDR3 is built from 16 residues. The CDR3 sequence: CASSPLGPRQGDTQYF. As DNA, the CDR3 is TGTGCCAGCAGCCCCCTCGGGCCCAGGCAAGGAGATACGCAGTATTTT. Supplemented by reference TRBV7-3 and TRBJ2-3, the full variable domain reads GAGVSQTPSNKVTEKGKYVELRCDPISGHTALYWYRQSLGQGPEFLIYFQGTGAADDSGLPNDRFFAVRPEGSVSTLKIQRTERGDSAVYLCASSPLGPRQGDTQYFGPGTRLTVL.

The chain carries TRBV28 and TRBJ1-5; D unclear. Germline V gene sequence: CDR1 MDHEN, CDR2 SYDVKM. Trimming took off 1 base at V and 0 bases at J, with 13 bases between the two ends. This CDR3 spans 17 amino acids. CDR3 DNA sequence: TGTGCCAGCAGTTTATCCGGGTCAGATAATAGCAATCAGCCCCAGCATTTT. Translating gives CASSLSGSDNSNQPQHF.

J is TRBJ2-2 and V is TRBV6-6; maybe TRBD1 (6 bases). Germline-derived CDR1 and CDR2 are MNHNY and SVGAGI (reference sequence). CDR3 size: 16 residues. Trimming removed 7 bases at V and 1 base at J, with 16 bases between. CDR3 nucleotides: TGTGCCAGCATCCTCCGGGACACCTTGAACACCGGGGAGCTGTTTTTT. It translates to CASILRDTLNTGELFF.

This chain links TRBV7-6 with TRBJ2-3, with 11 bases identical to TRBD2. The CDR3 runs 16 residues. The V gene end was trimmed by 2 bases and the J gene end by 2 bases; junction bases not matched to a gene: 3. Germline CDR1 is SGHVS and CDR2 is FNYEAQ. In DNA form, the CDR3 reads TGTGCCAGCAGCTTACGACTAGCGGGATACACAGATACGCAGTATTTT. Protein sequence: CASSLRLAGYTDTQYF. Using reference TRBV7-6 and TRBJ2-3 for the parts outside the CDR3, the full variable domain is GAGVSQSPRYKVTKRGQDVALRCDPISGHVSLYWYRQALGQGPEFLTYFNYEAQQDKSGLPNDRFSAERPEGSISTLTIQRTEQRDSAMYRCASSLRLAGYTDTQYFGPGTRLTVL.

This rearrangement joins TRBV21-1 to TRBJ2-7; TRBD2 is the table's D call and was not checked against the DNA. TRBV21-1 represents a pseudogene. The CDR3 consists of 18 residues. The CDR3 nucleotides read TGTGCCAGCAGCCGACTGGGGAGAGCAGCTCCGAGCTCCTACGAGCAGTACTTC. As protein: CASSRLGRAAPSSYEQYF.

The rearrangement joins TRBV11-2 to TRBJ1-2, with TRBD1 matching over 9 bases. The germline gives CDR1 SGHAT, CDR2 FQNNGV. V was pared by 5 bases and J by 4 bases, with 11 bases of the junction left unmatched. CDR3 length: 16 amino acids. The CDR3 sequence: CASSTLTGGVLYGYTF. CDR3 DNA sequence: TGTGCCAGCAGCACCCTGACAGGGGGGGTTCTCTATGGCTACACCTTC.

V and J are TRBV7-6 and TRBJ2-5; D unresolved. The V gene's germline CDR1 is SGHVS and CDR2 FNYEAQ. V lost 4 bases to trimming and J lost 7 bases, with 10 bases between them. The CDR3 covers 12 residues. The chain's CDR3 is CASSSPVGTQYF. DNA for the CDR3: TGTGCCAGCAGCTCCCCCGTTGGGACCCAGTACTTC.

The rearrangement links TRBV2 to TRBJ1-1; weak D call: TRBD1 (5 bases). CDR1 and CDR2 from the germline V gene are SNHLY and FYNNEI. Trimming pared 5 bases from V and 11 bases from J, leaving 21 bases between. This CDR3 comprises 14 residues. In DNA form, the CDR3 reads TGTGCCAGCAGTCCCGGGGTGGGGACGGTTGGTGCTTTCTTT. This translates into CASSPGVGTVGAFF.

The chain joins TRBV7-9 to TRBJ2-5, with D maybe TRBD1 (6 bases). CDR1 is SEHNR, CDR2 FQNEAQ, per germline (reference sequence). The length of the CDR3 is 15 residues. V was trimmed by 3 bases and J by 2 bases, leaving 13 bases between them. For the CDR3, the DNA is TGTGCCAGCAGCTTCTCCCGGACAGTACAAGAGACCCAGTACTTC. This sequence encodes CASSFSRTVQETQYF.

This clone was observed a handful of times. This sequence joins TRBV10-3 and TRBJ1-1, with no clear D. This CDR3 region has 12 residues. The V and J ends lost 6 bases and 7 bases respectively, with 12 bases between them. Germline assignment: CDR1 ENHRY and CDR2 SYGVKD. The CDR3 bases are TGTGCCATCAGGGAGAGCGAAGATGAAGCTTTCTTT. It codes for CAIRESEDEAFF.

V is TRBV7-3 and J is TRBJ2-7; D call uncertain. The CDR3 runs 12 residues. Germline V lookup: CDR1 SGHTA, CDR2 FQGTGA. V lost 5 bases, J lost 6 bases, and 11 bases lay in between. The CDR3 DNA reads TGTGCCAGCAGCCCGAAGATGGGCGAGCAGTACTTC. It translates to CASSPKMGEQYF.

This chain connects TRBV7-3 to TRBJ2-3, with D maybe TRBD2 (6 bases). Trimming left V 5 bases short and J 4 bases short, with 19 bases between. The CDR3 length is 16 residues. Germline lookup yields CDR1 SGHTA and CDR2 FQGTGA. The CDR3 DNA sequence: TGTGCCAGCAGCACCCGGGTGGGAGGAGAGGCAGATACGCAGTATTTT. It codes for CASSTRVGGEADTQYF.